A selection of T cell receptor beta chains follows, all from one sample in a study of Graves' ophthalmopathy and Graves' hyperthyroidism. TCRdb used MiXCR to reprocess the multiplex PCR reads, holding one entry per CDR3 protein. The sample has some 400,000 distinct CDR3 sequences; 15% to 20% are singletons. The sample consisted of peripheral blood. Receptors originate from a young woman with Graves' ophthalmopathy. Each CDR3 is given with its conserved first and last residue. D genes are given only for firm matches. Part of the rows lack a size; the others show once, few, many or a class for expanded clones.

D: -
V: TRBV2
J: TRBJ1-1
size: many
CDR3: CASRYREAFF
DNA: TGTGCCAGCAGGTACAGAGAAGCTTTCTTT

D: TRBD1
V: TRBV11-2
J: TRBJ1-2
size: many
CDR3: CASSDGQGNGYTF
DNA: TGTGCCAGCAGCGATGGACAGGGAAATGGCTACACCTTC

D: -
V: TRBV28
J: TRBJ1-6
size: -
CDR3: CASSPPAGGNGGNSPLHF
DNA: TGTGCCAGCAGTCCCCCTGCTGGGGGGAATGGGGGTAATTCACCCCTCCACTTT

D: -
V: TRBV2
J: TRBJ1-5
size: many
CDR3: CASSSDYNQPQHF
DNA: TGTGCCAGCAGTTCCGACTACAATCAGCCCCAGCATTTT

D: -
V: TRBV12-3/TRBV12-4
J: TRBJ1-5
size: many
CDR3: CASSLGQLNQPQHF
DNA: TGTGCCAGCAGTTTAGGTCAGCTCAATCAGCCCCAGCATTTT

D: -
V: TRBV15
J: TRBJ2-7
size: many
CDR3: CATSGGPEGGSYEQYF
DNA: TGTGCCACCAGCGGGGGTCCCGAGGGGGGGTCCTACGAGCAGTACTTC

D: -
V: TRBV28
J: TRBJ1-1
size: -
CDR3: CASTQKGGTEAFF
DNA: TGTGCCAGCACCCAGAAGGGTGGAACTGAAGCTTTCTTT

D: -
V: TRBV6-2/TRBV6-3
J: TRBJ1-5
size: many
CDR3: CASNPGHSSQPQHF
DNA: TGTGCCAGCAATCCTGGACATTCAAGCCAGCCCCAGCATTTT

D: -
V: TRBV4-1
J: TRBJ2-7
size: many
CDR3: CASSQGDSAGYEQYF
DNA: TGCGCCAGCAGCCAAGGCGACAGTGCCGGATACGAGCAGTACTTC

D: TRBD2
V: TRBV7-2
J: TRBJ2-7
size: many
CDR3: CASSLRSGGGRYEQYF
DNA: TGTGCCAGCAGCTTACGCAGCGGGGGGGGTCGGTACGAGCAGTACTTC

D: -
V: TRBV12-3/TRBV12-4
J: TRBJ2-4
size: many
CDR3: CASSLARPAENIQYF
DNA: TGTGCCAGCAGTTTAGCGCGGCCAGCAGAAAACATTCAGTACTTC

D: -
V: TRBV30
J: TRBJ2-2
size: many
CDR3: CAWEATYLGELFF
DNA: TGTGCCTGGGAGGCGACTTACCTCGGGGAGCTGTTTTTT

D: TRBD2
V: TRBV5-1
J: TRBJ2-7
size: many
CDR3: CASSRGSQGLYEQYF
DNA: TGCGCCAGCAGCCGGGGCTCGCAGGGACTATACGAGCAGTACTTC

D: -
V: TRBV19
J: TRBJ2-4
size: -
CDR3: CASSIGPPFVDKNIQYF
DNA: TGTGCCAGTAGTATAGGCCCCCCCTTCGTAGACAAAAACATTCAGTACTTC

D: TRBD2
V: TRBV12-5
J: TRBJ2-7
size: many
CDR3: CASSLGLAGGNYEQYF
DNA: TGTGCTAGTTCATTAGGGCTAGCGGGAGGAAACTACGAGCAGTACTTC

D: -
V: TRBV6-5
J: TRBJ2-7
size: many
CDR3: CASSYPTGGVYEQYF
DNA: TGTGCCAGCAGTTACCCCACCGGGGGCGTGTACGAGCAGTACTTC

D: TRBD1
V: TRBV12-3/TRBV12-4
J: TRBJ1-1
size: many
CDR3: CASRVKRQGVSRTEAFF
DNA: TGTGCCAGCAGGGTAAAGCGGCAGGGGGTATCGAGGACTGAAGCTTTCTTT

D: TRBD1
V: TRBV10-3
J: TRBJ1-1
size: -
CDR3: CASSGGEGTEAFF
DNA: TGTGCCAGCTCAGGGGGTGAGGGCACTGAAGCTTTCTTT

D: -
V: TRBV24-1
J: TRBJ1-1
size: many
CDR3: CATQAGNAEAFF
DNA: TGTGCCACTCAGGCAGGAAACGCTGAAGCTTTCTTT

D: TRBD2
V: TRBV30
J: TRBJ2-7
size: many
CDR3: CAWSVVGGAVEQYF
DNA: TGTGCCTGGAGTGTAGTCGGGGGGGCCGTCGAGCAGTACTTC

D: -
V: TRBV27
J: TRBJ2-7
size: many
CDR3: CASSLGGWTYEQYF
DNA: TGTGCCAGCAGTTTAGGGGGGTGGACCTACGAGCAGTACTTC

D: -
V: TRBV28
J: TRBJ2-7
size: -
CDR3: CASSLVDKEYF
DNA: TGTGCCAGCAGCCTCGTGGACAAGGAGTACTTC

D: -
V: TRBV12-3/TRBV12-4
J: TRBJ1-1
size: many
CDR3: CASRPGGYEAFF
DNA: TGTGCCAGCAGACCGGGGGGATACGAGGCTTTCTTT

D: -
V: TRBV28
J: TRBJ1-1
size: -
CDR3: CASSDYRGWTEAFF
DNA: TGTGCCAGCAGTGACTATCGGGGGTGGACTGAAGCTTTCTTT

D: TRBD1
V: TRBV28
J: TRBJ1-3
size: many
CDR3: CASSTTGVQDGNTIYF
DNA: TGTGCCAGCAGCACCACAGGGGTTCAGGACGGAAACACCATATATTTT

D: -
V: TRBV6-2/TRBV6-3
J: TRBJ2-7
size: many
CDR3: CASSYSRTHEQYF
DNA: TGTGCCAGCAGTTACTCTCGGACGCACGAGCAGTACTTC

D: -
V: TRBV6-9
J: TRBJ2-2
size: many
CDR3: CASSYPGTNTGELFF
DNA: TGTGCCAGCAGTTACCCCGGGACCAACACCGGGGAGCTGTTTTTT

D: -
V: TRBV29-1
J: TRBJ2-7
size: once
CDR3: CSVRGFDYEQYF
DNA: TGCAGCGTCAGGGGTTTCGACTACGAGCAGTACTTC

D: -
V: TRBV24-1
J: TRBJ2-2
size: -
CDR3: CATSTPDNTGELFF
DNA: TGTGCCACCTCAACCCCAGATAACACCGGGGAGCTGTTTTTT

D: -
V: TRBV12-3/TRBV12-4
J: TRBJ1-1
size: many
CDR3: CASSPFRRATYKAFF
DNA: TGTGCCAGCAGTCCCTTCCGCCGGGCCACATATAAAGCTTTCTTT

D: -
V: TRBV7-2
J: TRBJ2-2
size: many
CDR3: CASSRGDSGELFF
DNA: TGTGCCAGCAGCCGTGGGGATTCCGGGGAGCTGTTTTTT

D: -
V: TRBV6-1
J: TRBJ1-1
size: many
CDR3: CAIASQGWSTEAFF
DNA: TGTGCCATCGCTTCCCAGGGGTGGAGCACTGAAGCTTTCTTT

D: -
V: TRBV28
J: TRBJ1-2
size: many
CDR3: CASSLSGSATIYGYTF
DNA: TGTGCCAGCAGTTTATCAGGCTCAGCCACCATCTATGGCTACACCTTC

D: TRBD1
V: TRBV14
J: TRBJ1-1
size: few
CDR3: CASRPYGRDSTEAFF
DNA: TGTGCCAGCAGACCCTACGGACGGGACAGCACTGAAGCTTTCTTT

D: -
V: TRBV6-2/TRBV6-3
J: TRBJ1-1
size: -
CDR3: CASDGAMNTEAFF
DNA: TGTGCCAGCGATGGAGCCATGAACACTGAAGCTTTCTTT

D: -
V: TRBV24-1
J: TRBJ1-2
size: many
CDR3: CATSGLYGYTF
DNA: TGTGCCACCAGTGGGCTGTATGGCTACACCTTC

D: -
V: TRBV2
J: TRBJ2-7
size: many
CDR3: CASPGNRASYEQYF
DNA: TGTGCCAGCCCTGGGAACCGGGCCTCCTACGAGCAGTACTTC

D: -
V: TRBV6-2/TRBV6-3
J: TRBJ1-1
size: many
CDR3: CASNLGNTEAFF
DNA: TGTGCCAGCAATTTGGGGAACACTGAAGCTTTCTTT

D: TRBD1
V: TRBV19
J: TRBJ1-5
size: many
CDR3: CASRRQGARGNQPQHF
DNA: TGTGCCAGTAGAAGACAGGGGGCAAGGGGCAATCAGCCCCAGCATTTT

D: -
V: TRBV24-1
J: TRBJ2-3
size: many
CDR3: CATSPGRGFSTDTQYF
DNA: TGTGCCACCAGTCCGGGCCGGGGGTTTAGCACAGATACGCAGTATTTT

D: -
V: TRBV5-1
J: TRBJ2-2
size: many
CDR3: CASSLAGHGELFF
DNA: TGCGCCAGCAGCTTGGCCGGGCACGGGGAGCTGTTTTTT

D: -
V: TRBV12-3/TRBV12-4
J: TRBJ2-2
size: many
CDR3: CASSFGGRELFF
DNA: TGTGCCAGCAGTTTCGGGGGAAGGGAGCTGTTTTTT

D: -
V: TRBV7-2
J: TRBJ1-1
size: many
CDR3: CASSLWRDTEAFF
DNA: TGTGCCAGCAGCTTATGGCGAGACACTGAAGCTTTCTTT